The rows below give T cell receptor beta chains drawn from one sample of a study of T cell responses to AZD1222 COVID-19 vaccine. Clones were sequenced by immunoSEQ multiplex PCR, and TCRdb holds only the in-frame ones, with some missing. The sample contains 100,000 or so clones, 90% to 95% of which appear only once. The sample in question was peripheral blood, obtained on day 0 of AZD1222 vaccination. These receptors originate from an adult in good health. Both conserved end residues are part of each CDR3. Each record gives: V gene, clone size, D gene, CDR3 length, J gene, CDR3 DNA, CDR3 protein. The D gene is left open where the match is weak. Not every row has a clone size; where given, it reads once, few, many or a size class.

TRBV7-8	.	.	17	TRBJ1-6	TGTGCCAGCAGCTTAGTCGTTCGGAGCTCCTATAATTCACCCCTCCACTTT	CASSLVVRSSYNSPLHF
TRBV18	.	TRBD1	14	TRBJ1-2	TGTGCCAGCTCACCAGACGGGACAGCCTATGGCTACACCTTC	CASSPDGTAYGYTF
TRBV5-8	.	TRBD1	15	TRBJ2-3	TGTGCCAGCAGCTTCTACAGGGGCTGGGAAGATACGCAGTATTTT	CASSFYRGWEDTQYF
TRBV19	.	TRBD1	17	TRBJ2-6	TGTGCCAGTAGTAAAGGACAGGGGGCATCTGGGGCCAACGTCCTGACTTTC	CASSKGQGASGANVLTF
TRBV30	.	.	13	TRBJ1-5	TGTGCCTGGAGTGTAGACGGGAATCAGCCCCAGCATTTT	CAWSVDGNQPQHF
TRBV12-5	.	TRBD1	15	TRBJ2-2	TGTGCTAGTGGTCCAGGGGGCCTGAACACCGGGGAGCTGTTTTTT	CASGPGGLNTGELFF
TRBV3-1/TRBV3-2	.	.	15	TRBJ1-3	TGTGCCAGCAGCCCAGGACCGGTCACGGGAAACACCATATATTTT	CASSPGPVTGNTIYF
TRBV30	.	.	14	TRBJ1-2	TGTGCCTGGAGTGTACTAGGGAGGAACTATGGCTACACCTTC	CAWSVLGRNYGYTF
TRBV27	.	.	14	TRBJ2-7	TGTGCCAGCAGTTGGACAGCGCTATCCTACGAGCAGTACTTC	CASSWTALSYEQYF
TRBV3-1/TRBV3-2	.	.	13	TRBJ1-2	TGTGCCAGCAGCCCAATGCGTAAGGGTGGCTACACCTTC	CASSPMRKGGYTF
TRBV28	.	.	15	TRBJ1-1	TGTGCCAGCAGTTTCCGGGGGCGCGGGATCACTGAAGCTTTCTTT	CASSFRGRGITEAFF
TRBV11-2	.	TRBD1	14	TRBJ1-1	TGTGCCAGCAGCTTACAGGGGGGCGTCACTGAAGCTTTCTTT	CASSLQGGVTEAFF
TRBV5-1	.	.	16	TRBJ1-1	TGCGCCAGCAGCCCAGAGGCGGATCTGATGAACACTGAAGCTTTCTTT	CASSPEADLMNTEAFF
TRBV2	.	TRBD1	14	TRBJ1-1	TGTGCCACTCTGGGGACAGCTCGCGGCACTGAAGCTTTCTTT	CATLGTARGTEAFF
TRBV9	.	.	17	TRBJ2-1	TGTGCCAGCAGCGGAGATGTGTTTTTGGGGACCATCAATGAGCAGTTCTTC	CASSGDVFLGTINEQFF
TRBV19	.	.	14	TRBJ2-7	TGTGCCAGTAGTCGGCAAGCCGGCTCCTACGAGCAGTACTTC	CASSRQAGSYEQYF
TRBV6-5	.	.	15	TRBJ1-4	TGTGCCAGCAGTTACAGTCCTGACAGAGGTGAAAAACTGTTTTTT	CASSYSPDRGEKLFF
TRBV29-1	.	TRBD1	15	TRBJ1-1	TGCAGCGTTGTAGGGACAGGGGATATGAACACTGAAGCTTTCTTT	CSVVGTGDMNTEAFF
TRBV6-5	.	TRBD1	15	TRBJ2-1	TGTGCCAGCAGGCCGGGTGGGACAGGGCACAATGAGCAGTTCTTC	CASRPGGTGHNEQFF
TRBV6-1	.	.	12	TRBJ1-1	TGTGCCAGCAGTGAAGGGGACTCGGAAGCTTTCTTT	CASSEGDSEAFF
TRBV6-4	.	TRBD2	13	TRBJ2-3	TGTGCCAGCAGCCGGGGAGGGGAAGATACGCAGTATTTT	CASSRGGEDTQYF
TRBV11-2	.	.	14	TRBJ1-6	TGTGCCAGCAGCTTAGGGGGATCTAATTCACCCCTCCACTTT	CASSLGGSNSPLHF
TRBV5-1	.	.	15	TRBJ1-5	TGCGCCAGCAGCACCCACCCCGGGGTGTCAGAGCCCCAGCATTTT	CASSTHPGVSEPQHF
TRBV15	.	.	16	TRBJ2-1	TGTGCCACCAGCAGAGCAGGGGAAGGGTCCTACAATGAGCAGTTCTTC	CATSRAGEGSYNEQFF
TRBV6-4	.	.	16	TRBJ2-3	TGTGCCAGCAGTCACGGACTAACCTTTAGCACAGATACGCAGTATTTT	CASSHGLTFSTDTQYF
TRBV5-5	once	TRBD1	19	TRBJ1-1	TGTGCCAGCAGCTTGGTGATGGGACAGGGGGGCCCGGGGGGCACTGAAGCTTTCTTT	CASSLVMGQGGPGGTEAFF
TRBV11-2	.	.	15	TRBJ1-2	TGTGCCAGCAGCTTACGAACAGACAGAAACTATGGCTACACCTTC	CASSLRTDRNYGYTF
TRBV6-4	.	TRBD2	16	TRBJ2-3	TGTGCCAGCAGTGACGTGAAGCGGGGGGGCCTTGATACGCAGTATTTT	CASSDVKRGGLDTQYF
TRBV19	.	.	13	TRBJ1-1	TGTGCCAGTCGGAGTCCAGGGGACACTGAAGCTTTCTTT	CASRSPGDTEAFF
TRBV11-1	.	.	13	TRBJ1-1	TGTGCCAGCAGCTCCGCATTGGGGGCTGAAGCTTTCTTT	CASSSALGAEAFF
TRBV13	.	.	14	TRBJ1-1	TGTGCCAGCAGGAATCAGGGGCTGAACACTGAAGCTTTCTTT	CASRNQGLNTEAFF
TRBV27	.	.	13	TRBJ1-1	TGTGCCACTAGGGGGGTCGGTGGGGCTGAAGCTTTCTTT	CATRGVGGAEAFF
TRBV9	.	TRBD1	14	TRBJ1-4	TGTGCCAGCAGCCCGGGGACAGCACCAGAAAAACTGTTTTTT	CASSPGTAPEKLFF
TRBV10-3	.	.	13	TRBJ1-4	TGTGCCATCAGCCGGGACACCCATGAAAAACTGTTTTTT	CAISRDTHEKLFF
TRBV3-1/TRBV3-2	.	TRBD2	15	TRBJ2-4	TGTGCCAGCAGCCCGGCCCCCGCTAGCGGAAACATTCAGTACTTC	CASSPAPASGNIQYF
TRBV5-8	.	TRBD1	14	TRBJ1-5	TGTGCCAGCAGCTTAGACAGGGTCCTATTGCCCCAGCATTTT	CASSLDRVLLPQHF
TRBV2	.	TRBD1	14	TRBJ1-5	TGTGCCAGCAGCCAGACAGGGACCAATCAGCCCCAGCATTTT	CASSQTGTNQPQHF